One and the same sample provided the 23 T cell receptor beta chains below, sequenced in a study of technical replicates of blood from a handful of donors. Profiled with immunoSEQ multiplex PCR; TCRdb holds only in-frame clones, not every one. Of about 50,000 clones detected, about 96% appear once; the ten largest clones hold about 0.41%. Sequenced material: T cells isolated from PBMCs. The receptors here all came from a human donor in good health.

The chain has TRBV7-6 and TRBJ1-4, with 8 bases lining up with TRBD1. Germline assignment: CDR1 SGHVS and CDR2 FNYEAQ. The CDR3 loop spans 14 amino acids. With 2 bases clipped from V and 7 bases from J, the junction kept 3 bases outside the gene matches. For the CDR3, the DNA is TGTGCCAGCAGCTTATTCGGACAGGGTGAAAAACTGTTTTTT. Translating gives CASSLFGQGEKLFF.

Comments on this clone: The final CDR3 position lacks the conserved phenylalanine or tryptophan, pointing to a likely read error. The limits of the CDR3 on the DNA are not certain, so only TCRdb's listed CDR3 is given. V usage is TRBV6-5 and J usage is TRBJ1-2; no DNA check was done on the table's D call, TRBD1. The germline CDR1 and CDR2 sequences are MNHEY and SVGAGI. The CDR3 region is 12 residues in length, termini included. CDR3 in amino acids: CASSYSGRGPEA.

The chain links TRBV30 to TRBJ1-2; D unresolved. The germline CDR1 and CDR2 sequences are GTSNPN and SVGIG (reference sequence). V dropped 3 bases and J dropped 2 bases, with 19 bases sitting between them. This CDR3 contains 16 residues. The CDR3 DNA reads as TGTGCCTGGAGCGTTTTTTGGCCGACTGAAAACTATGGCTACACCTTC. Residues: CAWSVFWPTENYGYTF.

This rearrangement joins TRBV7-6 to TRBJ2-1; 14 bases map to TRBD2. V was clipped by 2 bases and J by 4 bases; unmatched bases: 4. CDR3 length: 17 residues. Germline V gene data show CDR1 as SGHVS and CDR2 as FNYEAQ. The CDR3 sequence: CASSLTGTSGSYNEQFF. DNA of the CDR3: TGTGCCAGCAGCTTAACCGGGACTAGCGGGAGTTACAATGAGCAGTTCTTC.

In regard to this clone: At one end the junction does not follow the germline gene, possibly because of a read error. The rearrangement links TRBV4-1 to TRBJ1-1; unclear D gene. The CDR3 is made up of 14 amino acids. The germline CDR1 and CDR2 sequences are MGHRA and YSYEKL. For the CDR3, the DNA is TGCGCCAGCAGGCAAGATGAACAGAACACTGAAGCTTTCTTT. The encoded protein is CASRQDEQNTEAFF.

CDR3 DNA sequence: TGTGCCAGCAGCGGGACAGGAGGGGAGACCCAGTACTTC. The encoded protein is CASSGTGGETQYF. The chain couples TRBV5-5 to TRBJ2-5; 8 bases line up with TRBD1. V lost 4 bases to trimming and J lost 5 bases; unmatched junction nucleotides: 4. This CDR3 spans 13 amino acids. Germline loops: CDR1 SGHKS, CDR2 YYEKEE (reference sequence).

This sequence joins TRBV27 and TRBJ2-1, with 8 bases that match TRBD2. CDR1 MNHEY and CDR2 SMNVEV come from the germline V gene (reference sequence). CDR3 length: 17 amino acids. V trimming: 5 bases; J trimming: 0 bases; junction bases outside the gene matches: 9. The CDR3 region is CASSDFSGINSYNEQFF. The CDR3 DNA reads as TGTGCCAGCAGTGATTTTAGCGGGATAAACTCCTACAATGAGCAGTTCTTC.

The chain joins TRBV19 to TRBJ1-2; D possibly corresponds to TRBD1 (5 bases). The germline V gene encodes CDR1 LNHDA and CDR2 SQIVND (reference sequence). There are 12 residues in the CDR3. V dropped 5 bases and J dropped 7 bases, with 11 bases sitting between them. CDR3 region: CASSYGGAGYTF. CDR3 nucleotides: TGTGCCAGTAGTTATGGAGGGGCTGGCTACACCTTC.

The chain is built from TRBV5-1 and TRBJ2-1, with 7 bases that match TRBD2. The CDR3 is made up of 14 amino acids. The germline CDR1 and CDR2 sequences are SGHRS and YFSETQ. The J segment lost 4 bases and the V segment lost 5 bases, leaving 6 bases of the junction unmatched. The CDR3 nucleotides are TGCGCCAGCAGTTGGGGGGGGTTTTACAATGAGCAGTTCTTC. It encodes CASSWGGFYNEQFF.

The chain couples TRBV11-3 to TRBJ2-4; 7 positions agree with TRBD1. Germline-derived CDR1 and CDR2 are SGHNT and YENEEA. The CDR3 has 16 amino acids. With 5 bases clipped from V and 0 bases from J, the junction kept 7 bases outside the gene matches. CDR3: CASSPRTGLAKNIQYF. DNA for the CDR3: TGTGCCAGCAGCCCGCGGACAGGCCTAGCCAAAAACATTCAGTACTTC.

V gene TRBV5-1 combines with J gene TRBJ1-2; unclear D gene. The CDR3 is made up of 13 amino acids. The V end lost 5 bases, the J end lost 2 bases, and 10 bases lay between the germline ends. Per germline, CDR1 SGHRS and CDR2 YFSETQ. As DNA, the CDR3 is TGCGCCAGCAGTCCGACATCGAACTATGGCTACACCTTC. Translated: CASSPTSNYGYTF.

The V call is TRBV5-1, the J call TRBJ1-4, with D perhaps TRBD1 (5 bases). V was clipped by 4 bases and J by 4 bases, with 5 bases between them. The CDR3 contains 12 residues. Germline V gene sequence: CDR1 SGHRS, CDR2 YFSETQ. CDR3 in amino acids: CASSDSNEKLFF. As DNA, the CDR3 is TGCGCCAGCAGCGACAGTAATGAAAAACTGTTTTTT.

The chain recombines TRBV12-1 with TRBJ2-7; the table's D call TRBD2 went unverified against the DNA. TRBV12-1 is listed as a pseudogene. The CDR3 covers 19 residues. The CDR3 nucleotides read TGTGCCAGCAGCTTTGAAGTGAGGACTAGCGGGATCCGAGCCTACGAGCAGTACTTC. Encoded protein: CASSFEVRTSGIRAYEQYF.

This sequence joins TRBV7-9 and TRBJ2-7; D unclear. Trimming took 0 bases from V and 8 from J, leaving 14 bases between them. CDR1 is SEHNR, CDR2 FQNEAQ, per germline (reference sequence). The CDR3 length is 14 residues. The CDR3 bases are TGTGCCAGCAGCTTAGCTGCCTCCCAAGCGAAGCAGTACTTC. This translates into CASSLAASQAKQYF.

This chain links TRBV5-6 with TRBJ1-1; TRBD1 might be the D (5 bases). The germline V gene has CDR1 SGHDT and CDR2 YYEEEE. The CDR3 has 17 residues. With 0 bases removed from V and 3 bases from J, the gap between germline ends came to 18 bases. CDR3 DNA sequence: TGTGCCAGCAGCTTGGATGCAGGGATATTAGGGTACACTGAAGCTTTCTTT. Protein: CASSLDAGILGYTEAFF.

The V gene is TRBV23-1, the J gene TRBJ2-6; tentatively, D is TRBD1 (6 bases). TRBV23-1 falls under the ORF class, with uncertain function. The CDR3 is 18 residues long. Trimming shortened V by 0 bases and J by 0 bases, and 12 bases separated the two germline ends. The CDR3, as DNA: TGCGCCAGCAGTCAATCGGACAGATTCTGCTCTGGGGCCAACGTCCTGACTTTC. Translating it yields CASSQSDRFCSGANVLTF.

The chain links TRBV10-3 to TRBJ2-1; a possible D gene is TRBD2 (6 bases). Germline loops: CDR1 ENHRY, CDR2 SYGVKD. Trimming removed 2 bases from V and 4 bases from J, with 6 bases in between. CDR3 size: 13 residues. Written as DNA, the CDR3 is TGTGCCATCAGTGAGGGGACTTACAATGAGCAGTTCTTC. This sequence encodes CAISEGTYNEQFF.

The CDR3 sequence: CASSVRGLWEETQYF. CDR3 coding DNA: TGTGCCAGCAGCGTGCGAGGTTTATGGGAAGAGACCCAGTACTTC. This sequence joins TRBV9 and TRBJ2-5; D gene unclear. Germline assignment: CDR1 SGDLS and CDR2 YYNGEE. CDR3 size: 15 residues. The ends were cut back, 2 bases at V and 3 bases at J, with 14 bases in the middle.

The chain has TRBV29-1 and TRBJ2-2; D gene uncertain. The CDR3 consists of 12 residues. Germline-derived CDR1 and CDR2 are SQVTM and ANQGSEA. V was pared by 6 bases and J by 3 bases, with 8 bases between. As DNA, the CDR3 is TGCAGCGTACTACGGGACACCGGGGAGCTGTTTTTT. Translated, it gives CSVLRDTGELFF.

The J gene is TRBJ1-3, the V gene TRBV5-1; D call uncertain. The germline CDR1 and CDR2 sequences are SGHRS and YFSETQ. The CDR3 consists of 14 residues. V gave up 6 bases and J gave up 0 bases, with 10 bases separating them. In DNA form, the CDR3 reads TGCGCCAGCACCGACATTTCCTCTGGAAACACCATATATTTT. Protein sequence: CASTDISSGNTIYF.

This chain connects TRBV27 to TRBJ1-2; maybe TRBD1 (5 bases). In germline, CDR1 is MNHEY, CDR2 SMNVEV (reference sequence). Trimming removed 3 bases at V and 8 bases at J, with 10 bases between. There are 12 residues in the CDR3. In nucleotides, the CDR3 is TGTGCCAGCAGTTTCCAGGGTATCGGCTACACCTTC. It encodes CASSFQGIGYTF.

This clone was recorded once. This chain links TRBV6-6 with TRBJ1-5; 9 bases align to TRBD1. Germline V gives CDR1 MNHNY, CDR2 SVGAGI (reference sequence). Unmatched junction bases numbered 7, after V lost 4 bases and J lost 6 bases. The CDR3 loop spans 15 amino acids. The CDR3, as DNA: TGTGCCAGCAGTTGGGACAGGGAAGTTATTCAGCCCCAGCATTTT. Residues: CASSWDREVIQPQHF.

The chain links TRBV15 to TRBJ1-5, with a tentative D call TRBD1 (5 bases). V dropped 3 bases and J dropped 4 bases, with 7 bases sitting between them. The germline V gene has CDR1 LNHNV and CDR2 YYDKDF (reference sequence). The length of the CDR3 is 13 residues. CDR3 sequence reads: CATSRGGNQPQHF. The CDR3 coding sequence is TGTGCCACCAGCAGGGGGGGGAATCAGCCCCAGCATTTT.